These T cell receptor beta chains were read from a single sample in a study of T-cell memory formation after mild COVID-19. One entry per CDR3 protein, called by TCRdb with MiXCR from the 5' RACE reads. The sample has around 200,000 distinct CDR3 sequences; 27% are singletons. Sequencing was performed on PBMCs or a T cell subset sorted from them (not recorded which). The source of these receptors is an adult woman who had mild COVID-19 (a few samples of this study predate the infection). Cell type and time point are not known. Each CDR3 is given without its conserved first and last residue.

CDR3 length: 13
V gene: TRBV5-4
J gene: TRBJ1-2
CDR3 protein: ASSPAGTGAGGYT

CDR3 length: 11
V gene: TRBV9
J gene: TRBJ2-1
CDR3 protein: ARSVEGTGGQF

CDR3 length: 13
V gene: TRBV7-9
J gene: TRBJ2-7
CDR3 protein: ASSLGDRLNYEQY

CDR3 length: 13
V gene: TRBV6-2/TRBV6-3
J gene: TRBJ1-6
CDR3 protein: ASSFIRDGNSPLH

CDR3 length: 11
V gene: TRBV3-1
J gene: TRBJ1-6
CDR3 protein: ASSQTQGLALH

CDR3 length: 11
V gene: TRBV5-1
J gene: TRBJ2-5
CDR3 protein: ASQTGDRETQY

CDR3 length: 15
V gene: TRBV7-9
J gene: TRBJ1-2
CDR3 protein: ASTPPGPSRENYGYT

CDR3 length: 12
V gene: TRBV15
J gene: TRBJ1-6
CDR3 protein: ATSSWTYNSPLH

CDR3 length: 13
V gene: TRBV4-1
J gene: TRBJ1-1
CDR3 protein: ASSQEGVMKTEAF

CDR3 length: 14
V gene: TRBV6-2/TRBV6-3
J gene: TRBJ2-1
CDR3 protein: ASSYMLRSAYGEQF

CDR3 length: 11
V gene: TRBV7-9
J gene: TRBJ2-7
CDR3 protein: ASSQVGVYEQY

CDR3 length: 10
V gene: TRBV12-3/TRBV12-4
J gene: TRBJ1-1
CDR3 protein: ASSSPGLEAF

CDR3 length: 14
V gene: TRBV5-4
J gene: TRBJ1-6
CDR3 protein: ASSLPGGGRTSPLH

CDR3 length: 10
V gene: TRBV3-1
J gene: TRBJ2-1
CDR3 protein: ASSQATQEQF

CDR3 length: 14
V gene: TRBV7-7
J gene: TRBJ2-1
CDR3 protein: ASSPPGASGYNEQF

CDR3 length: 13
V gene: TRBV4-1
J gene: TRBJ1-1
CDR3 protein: ASSLQAGTHTEAF

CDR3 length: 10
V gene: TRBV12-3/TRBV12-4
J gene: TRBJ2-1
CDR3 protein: ASRGTGGKQF

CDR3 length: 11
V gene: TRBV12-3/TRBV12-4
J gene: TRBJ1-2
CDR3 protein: ASSGRRATLYT

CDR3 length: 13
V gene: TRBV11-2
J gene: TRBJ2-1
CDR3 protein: ATVNPREPYNEQF

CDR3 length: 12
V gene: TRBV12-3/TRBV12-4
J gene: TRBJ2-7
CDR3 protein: ASSLGGGSYEQY

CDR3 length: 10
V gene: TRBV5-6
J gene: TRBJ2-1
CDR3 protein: ASSLVGDEQF

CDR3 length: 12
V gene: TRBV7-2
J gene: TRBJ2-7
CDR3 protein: ASSLGGSLYEQY

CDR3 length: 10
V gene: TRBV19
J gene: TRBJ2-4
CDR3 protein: ASSIRGDIQY

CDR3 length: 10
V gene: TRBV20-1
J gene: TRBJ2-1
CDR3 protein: SARASYNEQF

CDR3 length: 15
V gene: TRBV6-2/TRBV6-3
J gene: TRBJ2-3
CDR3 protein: ASSLTALLAGTDTQY

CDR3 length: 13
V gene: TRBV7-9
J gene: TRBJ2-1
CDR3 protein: ASSLGSGSYNEQF

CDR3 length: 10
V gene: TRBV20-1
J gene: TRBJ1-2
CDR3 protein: SARDGTHGYT

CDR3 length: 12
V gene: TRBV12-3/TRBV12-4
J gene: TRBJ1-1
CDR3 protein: ASSLEHANTEAF

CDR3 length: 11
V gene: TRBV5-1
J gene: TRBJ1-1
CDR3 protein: ASSLEGSTEAF

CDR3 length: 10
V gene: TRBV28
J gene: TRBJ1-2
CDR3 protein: ASSSGIKSNT

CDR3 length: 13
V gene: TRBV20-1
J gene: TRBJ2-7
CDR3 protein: SARDLRQGAYEQY

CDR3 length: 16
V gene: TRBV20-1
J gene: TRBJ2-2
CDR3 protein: SAREILADLTSTGELF

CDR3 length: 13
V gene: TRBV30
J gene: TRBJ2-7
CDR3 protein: AWADRDRYSYEQY

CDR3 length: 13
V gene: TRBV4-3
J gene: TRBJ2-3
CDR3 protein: ASSQSSGRGNTQY

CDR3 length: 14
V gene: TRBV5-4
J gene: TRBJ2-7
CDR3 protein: ASSPDGTSELYEQY

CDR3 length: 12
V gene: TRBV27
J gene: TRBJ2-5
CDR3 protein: ASSLWGYQETQY

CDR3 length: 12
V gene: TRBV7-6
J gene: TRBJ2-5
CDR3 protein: ASSMGLAGETQY

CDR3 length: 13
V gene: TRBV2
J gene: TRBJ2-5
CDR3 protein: ASKPLRGSQETQY

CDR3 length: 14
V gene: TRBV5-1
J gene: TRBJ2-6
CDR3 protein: ASRDRGLSGANVLT

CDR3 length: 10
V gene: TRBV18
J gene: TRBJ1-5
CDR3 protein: ASSPPNQPQH

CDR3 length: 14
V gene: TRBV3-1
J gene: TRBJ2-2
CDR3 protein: ASSANQEANTGELF

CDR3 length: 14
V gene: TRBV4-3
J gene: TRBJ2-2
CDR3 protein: ASSRTSRANTGELF